The clone carrying this T cell receptor beta chain turned up a few times. What it recognizes is unknown. The source of the sample is a study of identical twins. General study results and limits: Beta out-of-frame sequences showed weaker excess twin sharing. Low generation probability was overrepresented in out-of-frame alpha sequences shared by twins.

The V gene lost 2 bases and the J gene lost 4 bases, with 12 bases spanning the gap. This CDR3 has 15 residues. TCRdb called the 5' RACE reads again in MiXCR, with one record for every CDR3 protein. This sample has 520,000 or so distinct CDR3 sequences; approximately 22% occur once, and the top ten carry 0.8% to 1%. These sequences were also reported in another study, on T cells expressing NK-cell markers. This second study notes: The CD3+CD56-NKG2C+ fraction of a handful of donors was likewise dominated by these clonotypes.

This TCR derives from a woman between 18 and 29 years old in good health. The specimen was CD4+ T cells sorted from blood. The gene calls are TRBV12-3 or TRBV12-4 and TRBJ2-1, with D hard to call. CDR3 in amino acids: CASSLMAQYYNEQFF. CDR3 DNA: TGTGCCAGCAGTTTAATGGCGCAGTATTACAATGAGCAGTTCTTC.